Shown below are 18 T cell receptor beta chains from a single sample sequenced in a study of resident and recirculating memory T cells in vitiligo. Generated by immunoSEQ multiplex PCR, the TCRdb table keeps only in-frame clones and is missing some. The sample yields about 42,000 clones, around 90% seen once. The sample taken for sequencing was blood. The receptors were gathered from a male donor with vitiligo.

Turning to this clone: Since no conserved phenylalanine or tryptophan closes the CDR3, a read error is the likely cause. Because the CDR3's place on the DNA is in doubt, the DNA is left out and the CDR3 is given as listed by TCRdb. The V and J genes are TRBV7-6 and TRBJ2-7; the DNA was not used to check the table's D call, TRBD2. Germline CDR1 SGHVS, CDR2 FNYEAQ. The CDR3 length equals 13 residues, ends included. The CDR3 loop reads CASSSEGLADIGL.

The chain uses TRBV4-2 and TRBJ1-3; D remains ambiguous. Looked up from germline, CDR1 is LGHNA and CDR2 is YNFKEQ. The V and J ends lost 0 bases and 3 bases respectively, with 9 bases between them. The CDR3 is 15 residues long. The CDR3 here is CASSQDHQNGNTIYF. Written as DNA, the CDR3 is TGTGCCAGCAGCCAAGATCACCAGAATGGAAACACCATATATTTT.

This chain links TRBV13 with TRBJ2-1, with 11 bases matching TRBD2. The CDR3 is 16 amino acids. CDR1 and CDR2 (germline): PRHDT, FYEKMQ (reference sequence). Losses at the gene ends were 0 bases for V and 8 bases for J; bases not matched to a gene: 6. The chain's CDR3 is CASSLGSLAGADEQFF. CDR3 nucleotides: TGTGCCAGCAGCTTAGGCTCACTAGCGGGGGCCGATGAGCAGTTCTTC.

This clone was observed a single time. The chain couples TRBV30 to TRBJ1-3, with D perhaps TRBD1 (6 bases). Trimming cost V 1 base and J 0 bases, with 7 bases left between them. Germline CDR1 and CDR2: GTSNPN and SVGIG (reference sequence). The CDR3 contains 14 residues. CDR3 loop: CAWSAGDSGNTIYF. DNA for the CDR3: TGTGCCTGGAGTGCAGGGGACTCTGGAAACACCATATATTTT. The variable domain in full, with the rest retrieved from reference TRBV30 and TRBJ1-3, is SQTIHQWPATLVQPVGSPLSLECTVEGTSNPNLYWYRQAAGRGLQLLFYSVGIGQISSEVPQNLSASRPQDRQFILSSKKLLLSDSGFYLCAWSAGDSGNTIYFGEGSWLTVV.

J is TRBJ2-2 and V is TRBV5-4; D gene unclear. CDR1 is SGHNT and CDR2 is YYREEE in the germline V gene (reference sequence). V gave up 2 bases and J gave up 5 bases, with 7 bases separating them. This CDR3 contains 13 residues. The CDR3 DNA reads as TGTGCCAGCAGCTTCCACAATACCGGGGAGCTGTTTTTT. Protein: CASSFHNTGELFF.

This rearrangement joins TRBV2 to TRBJ1-2; weak D call: TRBD1 (5 bases). The length of the CDR3 is 11 residues. Germline V gives CDR1 SNHLY, CDR2 FYNNEI. Trimming shortened V by 11 bases and J by 8 bases, and 15 bases separated the two germline ends. In nucleotides, the CDR3 is TGTGCCGCGGGGGACGGGAGGGGCTACACCTTC. Residues: CAAGDGRGYTF.

The chain links TRBV18 to TRBJ2-3; weak D call: TRBD2 (6 bases). This CDR3 has 17 residues. V gave up 3 bases and J gave up 4 bases, with 20 bases separating them. In germline, CDR1 is KGHSH, CDR2 LQKENI. The CDR3 sequence: CASSPDLWRGRADTQYF. The CDR3 DNA reads TGTGCCAGCTCACCCGACTTATGGAGGGGCCGGGCAGATACGCAGTATTTT.

With respect to this clone: The sample has other DNA sequences that encode this CDR3 too. The rearrangement links TRBV7-2 to TRBJ2-1, with 9 bases identical to TRBD2. Looked up from germline, CDR1 is SGHTA and CDR2 is FQGNSA. V lost 3 bases to trimming and J lost 2 bases; unmatched junction nucleotides: 2. This CDR3 region has 15 residues. In DNA, the CDR3 is TGTGCCAGCAGCTTGCGGGGGGGAGCCTACAATGAGCAGTTCTTC. Translation gives CASSLRGGAYNEQFF.

In DNA, the CDR3 is TGTGCCAGCAGCTCCGCTGTCGGGGCCTCCGGGGGCTCCTACAATGAGCAGTTCTTC. It translates to CASSSAVGASGGSYNEQFF. This sequence joins TRBV7-6 and TRBJ2-1, with a weak D call TRBD2 (6 bases). CDR3 size: 19 residues. V lost 4 bases, J lost 0 bases, and 22 bases lay in between. Germline lookup yields CDR1 SGHVS and CDR2 FNYEAQ.

The chain is built from TRBV6-4 and TRBJ2-5; tentatively, D is TRBD1 (6 bases). The CDR3 is 16 amino acids. V shed 4 bases and J shed 7 bases, with 22 bases lying between them. The germline V gene has CDR1 MRHNA and CDR2 SNTAGT. The CDR3 region has the DNA TGTGCCAGCAGTGGGTGTTGGGACATAAACCTTCCGACCCAGTACTTC. Translation gives CASSGCWDINLPTQYF.

Only a few counts were recorded for this clone. The chain uses TRBV2 and TRBJ1-4, with 7 bases fitting TRBD1. Germline V gene lookup returns CDR1 SNHLY and CDR2 FYNNEI. V was pared by 6 bases and J by 8 bases, with 15 bases of the junction left unmatched. This CDR3 comprises 16 residues. This chain's CDR3 is CASRDRLGTVKEKLFF. The CDR3 nucleotides are TGTGCCAGCAGAGATCGCCTCGGGACAGTGAAGGAAAAACTGTTTTTT. The complete variable domain, with remaining parts taken from reference TRBV2 and TRBJ1-4, reads EPEVTQTPSHQVTQMGQEVILRCVPISNHLYFYWYRQILGQKVEFLVSFYNNEISEKSEIFDDQFSVERPDGSNFTLKIRSTKLEDSAMYFCASRDRLGTVKEKLFFGSGTQLSVL.

Only a few counts were recorded for this clone. V gene TRBV7-3 combines with J gene TRBJ1-2; TRBD1 aligns across 9 bases. The CDR3 consists of 14 residues. Looked up from germline, CDR1 is SGHTA and CDR2 is FQGTGA. With 5 bases clipped from V and 4 bases from J, the junction kept 5 bases outside the gene matches. The CDR3 DNA is TGTGCCAGCAGCAGGGGACAGGGAGGCTATGGCTACACCTTC. This encodes CASSRGQGGYGYTF. Drawing the rest from reference TRBV7-3 and TRBJ1-2, the complete variable domain is GAGVSQTPSNKVTEKGKYVELRCDPISGHTALYWYRQSLGQGPEFLIYFQGTGAADDSGLPNDRFFAVRPEGSVSTLKIQRTERGDSAVYLCASSRGQGGYGYTFGSGTRLTVV.

The chain is built from TRBV7-2 and TRBJ1-6, with D maybe TRBD1 (6 bases). Germline V gene data show CDR1 as SGHTA and CDR2 as FQGNSA. This CDR3 comprises 14 residues. Trimming left V 5 bases short and J 10 bases short, with 15 bases between. The CDR3 sequence is CASSPNRVGSPLHF. Written as DNA, the CDR3 is TGTGCCAGCAGCCCAAACAGGGTGGGATCACCCCTCCACTTT. The variable domain in full, completed from reference TRBV7-2 and TRBJ1-6, reads GAGVSQSPSNKVTEKGKDVELRCDPISGHTALYWYRQSLGQGLEFLIYFQGNSAPDKSGLPSDRFSAERTGGSVSTLTIQRTQQEDSAVYLCASSPNRVGSPLHFGNGTRLTVT.

The chain links TRBV9 to TRBJ2-7; a weak D match, TRBD1 (5 bases). Germline V gene sequence: CDR1 SGDLS, CDR2 YYNGEE. This CDR3 is 13 amino acids long. The germline V and J ends were trimmed by 0 bases and 4 bases, with 8 bases remaining between them. The CDR3 protein is CASSVDTGYEQYF. The CDR3, as DNA: TGTGCCAGCAGCGTAGATACAGGATACGAGCAGTACTTC.

This clone was recorded a few times. The chain joins TRBV9 to TRBJ1-1; the D is unclear. CDR3 length equals 13 residues. CDR1 is SGDLS and CDR2 is YYNGEE in the germline V gene. V gave up 3 bases and J gave up 1 base, with 7 bases separating them. The CDR3 sequence is CASSETPNTEAFF. For the CDR3, the DNA is TGTGCCAGCAGCGAAACACCGAACACTGAAGCTTTCTTT.

DNA for the CDR3: TGTGCCAGTAGTATTTGGGGGCTGGACACTGAAGCTTTCTTT. It encodes CASSIWGLDTEAFF. This chain links TRBV19 with TRBJ1-1, with D maybe TRBD1 (6 bases). This CDR3 is built from 14 residues. V was trimmed by 3 bases and J by 3 bases, leaving 11 bases between them. The germline CDR1 and CDR2 sequences are LNHDA and SQIVND (reference sequence). The full variable domain, with the rest looked up from reference TRBV19 and TRBJ1-1, is DGGITQSPKYLFRKEGQNVTLSCEQNLNHDAMYWYRQDPGQGLRLIYYSQIVNDFQKGDIAEGYSVSREKKESFPLTVTSAQKNPTAFYLCASSIWGLDTEAFFGQGTRLTVV.

The V call is TRBV9, the J call TRBJ1-1, with 11 bases identical to TRBD1. Trimming cost V 4 bases and J 5 bases; bases outside gene matches: 7. Germline-derived CDR1 and CDR2 are SGDLS and YYNGEE. There are 15 residues in the CDR3. The CDR3 nucleotides are TGTGCCAGCAGCACCGGACAGGGGGCTGGGACTGAAGCTTTCTTT. It yields the protein CASSTGQGAGTEAFF.

Only one count was recorded for this clone. The chain has TRBV7-2 and TRBJ2-7; no clear D. Germline CDR1 reads SGHTA; CDR2 reads FQGNSA. The V end was cut by 2 bases, the J end by 2 bases, with 16 bases between. CDR3 length: 16 residues. The CDR3 nucleotides read TGTGCCAGCAGCTTAATGAGTTGGGTCGGAGCCTACGAGCAGTACTTC. Amino acid sequence: CASSLMSWVGAYEQYF.